The 14 T cell receptor beta chains reported below all come from one sample, sequenced in a study of blood T cells in healthy people across ages. The second PCR ran about 6 to 11 cycles with a sample-barcoded 5' primer and J-beta primers. MiXCR was run by TCRdb on the 5' RACE reads, yielding one entry per CDR3 protein. The sample consists of more than 650,000 distinct CDR3 sequences, about 20% of them appearing once. Source material: blood. These receptors all stem from an older man in good health.

The V gene is TRBV7-8, the J gene TRBJ2-1, with D perhaps TRBD2 (5 bases). Trimming stripped 5 bases from V and 8 bases from J, with 16 bases between. The V gene's germline CDR1 is SGHVS and CDR2 FQNEAQ. The CDR3 covers 14 residues. CDR3 protein: CASSRRTEADEQFF. The CDR3 coding sequence is TGTGCCAGCAGCCGTCGGACCGAAGCGGATGAGCAGTTCTTC.

The chain is built from TRBV7-2 and TRBJ1-2; D is undetermined. V was cut by 1 base and J by 3 bases, with 9 bases left in between. In germline, CDR1 is SGHTA, CDR2 FQGNSA. The CDR3 loop spans 14 amino acids. Here the CDR3 reads CASSLDSRDYGYTF. The CDR3, as DNA: TGTGCCAGCAGCTTAGATTCCAGAGACTATGGCTACACCTTC.

The chain uses TRBV30 and TRBJ2-7; D is uncertain. Germline CDR1 GTSNPN, CDR2 SVGIG (reference sequence). V gave up 1 base and J gave up 4 bases, with 14 bases separating them. The CDR3 length is 14 residues. CDR3 amino acids: CAWSEGGSVYEQYV. The CDR3 DNA follows: TGTGCCTGGAGTGAGGGCGGCAGCGTATACGAGCAGTACGTC.

This clonotype was counted many times. One junction end does not reproduce the germline sequence, and a read error may be involved. The V gene is TRBV5-1, the J gene TRBJ2-5; unclear D gene. Germline CDR1 reads SGHRS; CDR2 reads YFSETQ. CDR3 length: 14 amino acids. CDR3 sequence: CASSLQGNQETQYF. CDR3 nucleotide sequence: TGTGCCAGCAGCTTACAAGGGAATCAAGAGACCCAGTACTTC.

This clonotype appeared a few times. The rearrangement joins TRBV7-2 to TRBJ2-5; 8 positions match TRBD2. The last part of the DNA fits TRBJ2-1 better; the J call may be wrong. The V gene's germline CDR1 is SGHTA and CDR2 FQGNSA. The CDR3 runs 12 residues. CDR3: CASSYLAGEQFF. Here the CDR3 DNA reads TGTGCCAGCAGCTACCTAGCGGGTGAGCAGTTCTTC.

The genes are TRBV11-2 and TRBJ1-1; D gene ambiguous. The CDR3 is made up of 12 amino acids. Per the germline V gene, CDR1 is SGHAT and CDR2 is FQNNGV. The V end lost 4 bases, the J end lost 8 bases, and 11 bases lay between the germline ends. In DNA form, the CDR3 reads TGTGCCAGCAGCTCACCATCTTGGGAAGCTTTCTTT. It codes for CASSSPSWEAFF.

The chain couples TRBV29-1 to TRBJ2-7; tentatively, D is TRBD2 (5 bases). In germline, CDR1 is SQVTM, CDR2 ANQGSEA. V was trimmed by 4 bases and J by 2 bases, leaving 15 bases between them. The CDR3 is 14 residues long. CDR3 amino acids: CSVGGHSAAYEQYF. CDR3 sequence (DNA): TGCAGCGTTGGAGGGCATTCGGCCGCCTACGAGCAGTACTTC.

This clonotype was seen only a few times. This sequence joins TRBV10-3 and TRBJ1-2, with 10 bases lining up with TRBD1. Germline CDR1 ENHRY, CDR2 SYGVKD. Germline trimming cut 3 bases from V and 8 bases from J; bases unmatched to any gene: 6. The CDR3 covers 14 residues. The CDR3 region has the DNA TGTGCCATCAGTGATTCCGGGACAGGGGAAGGCTACACCTTC. This sequence encodes CAISDSGTGEGYTF.

This clonotype was counted ten times or more. This chain links TRBV3-1 with TRBJ2-5; D call uncertain. Trimming shortened V by 0 bases and J by 5 bases, and 10 bases separated the two germline ends. The CDR3 spans 14 residues. Looked up from germline, CDR1 is LGHDT and CDR2 is YNNKEL (reference sequence). CDR3 DNA: TGTGCCAGCAGCCAAGATGTAGCCAGGGAGACCCAGTACTTC. As protein: CASSQDVARETQYF.

The V and J genes are TRBV20-1 and TRBJ2-4; D ambiguous. CDR1 and CDR2 from the germline V gene are DFQATT and SNEGSKA (reference sequence). V was clipped by 8 bases and J by 1 base, with 12 bases between them. The CDR3 length is 13 residues. This CDR3 is CSSNDRAKNIQYF. CDR3 nucleotides: TGCAGTTCCAACGACCGCGCCAAAAACATTCAGTACTTC.

This clonotype was counted between two and nine times. The chain joins TRBV3-1 to TRBJ2-7; 7 nucleotides agree with TRBD2. The CDR3 is made up of 14 amino acids. From germline, CDR1 is LGHDT and CDR2 YNNKEL (reference sequence). The CDR3 sequence is CASSGSGVYGEQFV. CDR3 in DNA: TGTGCCAGCAGCGGAAGCGGGGTATATGGAGAGCAGTTCGTC.

The chain employs TRBV29-1 and TRBJ1-1; D gene ambiguous. The germline V and J ends were trimmed by 4 bases and 6 bases, with 9 bases remaining between them. CDR3 length equals 11 residues. Germline lookup yields CDR1 SQVTM and CDR2 ANQGSEA. CDR3 sequence: CSVVGTPEAFF. CDR3 DNA: TGCAGCGTTGTGGGTACCCCTGAAGCTTTCTTT.

The V and J genes are TRBV5-1 and TRBJ1-1; D remains ambiguous. The V end lost 0 bases, the J end lost 0 bases, and 12 bases lay between the germline ends. The CDR3 sequence is 16 residues long. The germline V gene has CDR1 SGHRS and CDR2 YFSETQ. CDR3 sequence (DNA): TGCGCCAGCAGCTTGGCCGCGGAGACTCTGAACACTGAAGCTTTCTTT. Residues: CASSLAAETLNTEAFF.

This clonotype occurred a few times. V and J are TRBV14 and TRBJ1-1, with D unclear. The CDR3 spans 14 residues. Trimming cost V 4 bases and J 3 bases, with 12 bases left between them. Germline lookup yields CDR1 SGHDN and CDR2 FVKESK. CDR3 nucleotide sequence: TGTGCCAGCAGCCCAATGATAAAGGACACTGAAGCTTTCTTT. It yields the protein CASSPMIKDTEAFF.